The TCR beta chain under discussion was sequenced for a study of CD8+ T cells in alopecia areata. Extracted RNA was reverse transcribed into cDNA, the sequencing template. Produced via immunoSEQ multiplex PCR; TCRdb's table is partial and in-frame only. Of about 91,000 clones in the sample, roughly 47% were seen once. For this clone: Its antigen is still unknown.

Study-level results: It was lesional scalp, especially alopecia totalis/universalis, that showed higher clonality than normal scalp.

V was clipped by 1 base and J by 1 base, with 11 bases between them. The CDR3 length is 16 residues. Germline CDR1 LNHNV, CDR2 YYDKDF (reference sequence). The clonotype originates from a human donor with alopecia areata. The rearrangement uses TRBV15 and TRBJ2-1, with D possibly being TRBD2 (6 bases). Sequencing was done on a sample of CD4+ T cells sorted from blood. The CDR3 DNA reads TGTGCCACCAGCAGAGGGATTGCGGGGTCCTACAATGAGCAGTTCTTC. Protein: CATSRGIAGSYNEQFF.